These 18 T cell receptor beta chains were sequenced from one sample in a study of OX40 agonist ivuxolimab in advanced cancers. Sequenced by immunoSEQ multiplex PCR; TCRdb stores in-frame clones only, minus some. The sample records roughly 90,000 clones, 70% to 90% being singletons. The material sequenced was CD4+ or CD8+ T cells sorted from blood, taken in a trial of the OX40 agonist ivuxolimab. All receptors derive from an adult with an advanced solid tumor such as melanoma, head and neck, liver or kidney cancer.

The chain links TRBV9 to TRBJ2-5; a weak D match, TRBD2 (6 bases). CDR3 length: 19 residues. The germline CDR1 and CDR2 sequences are SGDLS and YYNGEE. Trimming removed 0 bases at V and 3 bases at J, with 24 bases between. The CDR3 coding sequence is TGTGCCAGCAGCGTAGACACTAGAGGGACTGCTCTTTCGGAAGAGACCCAGTACTTC. It encodes CASSVDTRGTALSEETQYF.

CDR3 residues: CASSPREYTDTQYF. For the CDR3, the DNA is TGTGCCAGCAGTCCAAGGGAGTACACAGATACGCAGTATTTT. The gene calls are TRBV2 and TRBJ2-3, with D perhaps matching TRBD2 (5 bases). CDR3 length: 14 amino acids. Trimming pared 5 bases from V and 2 bases from J, leaving 11 bases between. CDR1 and CDR2 (germline): SNHLY, FYNNEI.

V and J are TRBV7-2 and TRBJ1-5; D call uncertain. CDR3 length: 15 amino acids. Germline lookup yields CDR1 SGHTA and CDR2 FQGNSA. Deletions cut 0 bases from V and 7 bases from J, with 13 bases between. CDR3: CASSLAAGISQPQHF. CDR3 DNA: TGTGCCAGCAGCTTAGCGGCCGGGATTAGCCAGCCCCAGCATTTT.

The gene calls are TRBV5-4 and TRBJ2-5; D possibly corresponds to TRBD1 (6 bases). The CDR3 length is 14 residues. In germline, CDR1 is SGHNT, CDR2 YYREEE (reference sequence). V was clipped by 4 bases and J by 7 bases, with 17 bases between them. The DNA for the CDR3 is TGTGCCAGCAGCCCCAGACAGGACAAGGGGACCCAGTACTTC. This encodes CASSPRQDKGTQYF.

The chain recombines TRBV5-1 with TRBJ2-7; TRBD1 matches 7 bases. With V trimmed by 0 bases and J by 3 bases, 9 bases remained unmatched. The germline CDR1 and CDR2 sequences are SGHRS and YFSETQ. The CDR3 sequence is 16 residues long. The CDR3 loop is CASSLVGGPTYYEQYF. The CDR3 DNA reads TGCGCCAGCAGCTTGGTAGGGGGCCCCACTTACTACGAGCAGTACTTC.

The genes are TRBV7-3 and TRBJ2-5, with D perhaps matching TRBD1 or TRBD2 (6 bases each). Trimming shortened V by 6 bases and J by 5 bases, and 16 bases separated the two germline ends. CDR3 length equals 14 residues. The germline gives CDR1 SGHTA, CDR2 FQGTGA. The CDR3 nucleotides read TGTGCCAGCAGGGAGGGGGGCGCCGGGGAGACCCAGTACTTC. This gives the protein CASREGGAGETQYF.

The V call is TRBV30, the J call TRBJ2-7, with TRBD1 identical over 7 bases. Germline V gives CDR1 GTSNPN, CDR2 SVGIG (reference sequence). V shed 3 bases and J 3 bases; nucleotides not matched to a gene: 5. The CDR3 is 13 amino acids. CDR3 sequence (DNA): TGTGCCTGGAGCCCGGGACAGCTCTACGAGCAGTACTTC. Protein: CAWSPGQLYEQYF.

This CDR3 is CASSSDSPVGELFF. The CDR3 bases are TGTGCCAGCAGTTCGGACAGCCCCGTAGGGGAGCTGTTTTTT. The rearrangement uses TRBV27 and TRBJ2-2, with D possibly TRBD1 on 6 matching bases. Germline V gene lookup returns CDR1 MNHEY and CDR2 SMNVEV (reference sequence). The length of the CDR3 is 14 residues. V dropped 4 bases and J dropped 8 bases, with 14 bases sitting between them.

The rearrangement joins TRBV27 to TRBJ1-1; D ambiguous. CDR1 MNHEY and CDR2 SMNVEV come from the germline V gene (reference sequence). The CDR3 runs 16 residues. Trimming cost V 5 bases and J 0 bases, with 16 bases left between them. The chain's CDR3 is CASSPNGVIMNTEAFF. In DNA form, the CDR3 reads TGTGCCAGCAGTCCTAATGGGGTAATCATGAACACTGAAGCTTTCTTT.

The rearrangement uses TRBV30 and TRBJ2-7; D is possibly TRBD2 (5 bases). The germline gives CDR1 GTSNPN, CDR2 SVGIG (reference sequence). The CDR3 spans 12 residues. Trimming took off 0 bases at V and 6 bases at J, with 9 bases between the two ends. The CDR3 DNA sequence: TGTGCCTGGAGTGTACGGGGATCCGAGCAGTACTTC. Encoded protein: CAWSVRGSEQYF.

This chain links TRBV15 with TRBJ2-3; D remains ambiguous. Trimming left V 3 bases short and J 8 bases short, with 9 bases between. The CDR3 has 12 residues. Germline values: CDR1 LNHNV, CDR2 YYDKDF (reference sequence). Written as DNA, the CDR3 is TGTGCCACCAGCAGTCCGGAAGGTACGCAGTATTTT. It is translated as CATSSPEGTQYF.

The genes are TRBV5-8 and TRBJ1-3; D gene ambiguous. The germline V gene has CDR1 SGHTS and CDR2 YDEGEE. This CDR3 has 16 residues. Trimming left V 7 bases short and J 0 bases short, with 17 bases between. In DNA, the CDR3 is TGTGCCAGCCGCTCAGGTCGGTGGGGCTCTGGAAACACCATATATTTT. Translating gives CASRSGRWGSGNTIYF.

The chain recombines TRBV11-3 with TRBJ1-3; D may be TRBD1 (5 bases). The length of the CDR3 is 13 residues. V was cut by 3 bases and J by 14 bases, with 17 bases left in between. Germline CDR1 and CDR2: SGHNT and YENEEA. The CDR3 region is CASSFFNGTAVYF. DNA for the CDR3: TGTGCCAGCAGCTTCTTCAATGGGACGGCCGTATATTTT. Using reference TRBV11-3 and TRBJ1-3 for the parts outside the CDR3, the full variable domain is EAGVVQSPRYKIIEKKQPVAFWCNPISGHNTLYWYLQNLGQGPELLIRYENEEAVDDSQLPKDRFSAERLKGVDSTLKIQPAELGDSAVYLCASSFFNGTAVYFGEGSWLTVV.

The chain carries TRBV7-2 and TRBJ2-7, with TRBD2 matching over 8 bases. Losses at the gene ends were 1 base for V and 3 bases for J; bases not matched to a gene: 5. CDR3 length: 15 residues. Germline CDR1 reads SGHTA; CDR2 reads FQGNSA. The CDR3 spells CASSLEGAGGYEQYF. In DNA, the CDR3 is TGTGCCAGCAGCTTAGAAGGGGCGGGGGGCTACGAGCAGTACTTC.

V gene TRBV13 combines with J gene TRBJ2-1; no clear D gene. The germline gives CDR1 PRHDT, CDR2 FYEKMQ (reference sequence). This CDR3 has 12 amino acids. V was cut by 4 bases and J by 10 bases, with 11 bases left in between. CDR3 bases: TGTGCCAGCAGCTCAGGCCTTAAGGAGCAGTTCTTC. Translating gives CASSSGLKEQFF.

The V gene is TRBV5-8, the J gene TRBJ2-2; the D gene is possibly TRBD1 (6 bases). This CDR3 comprises 15 residues. V was shortened by 3 bases and J by 3 bases, with 12 bases between the two germline ends. From germline, CDR1 is SGHTS and CDR2 YDEGEE. This chain's CDR3 is CASSSGQQDTGELFF. The CDR3 bases are TGTGCCAGCAGCTCCGGACAGCAGGACACCGGGGAGCTGTTTTTT.

The chain employs TRBV29-1 and TRBJ1-3; D gene ambiguous. V was shortened by 4 bases and J by 4 bases, with 8 bases between the two germline ends. CDR3 size: 12 residues. Germline V lookup: CDR1 SQVTM, CDR2 ANQGSEA. The CDR3 here is CSVVIAGNTIYF. For the CDR3, the DNA is TGCAGCGTTGTAATCGCAGGAAACACCATATATTTT.

The CDR3 region has the DNA TGTGCCAGCAGTTTATGGGATACGCAGTATTTT. Translating it yields CASSLWDTQYF. The rearrangement uses TRBV28 and TRBJ2-3; no definite D call. In germline, CDR1 is MDHEN, CDR2 SYDVKM. CDR3 length: 11 amino acids. Trimming removed 0 bases at V and 6 bases at J, with 1 base between.